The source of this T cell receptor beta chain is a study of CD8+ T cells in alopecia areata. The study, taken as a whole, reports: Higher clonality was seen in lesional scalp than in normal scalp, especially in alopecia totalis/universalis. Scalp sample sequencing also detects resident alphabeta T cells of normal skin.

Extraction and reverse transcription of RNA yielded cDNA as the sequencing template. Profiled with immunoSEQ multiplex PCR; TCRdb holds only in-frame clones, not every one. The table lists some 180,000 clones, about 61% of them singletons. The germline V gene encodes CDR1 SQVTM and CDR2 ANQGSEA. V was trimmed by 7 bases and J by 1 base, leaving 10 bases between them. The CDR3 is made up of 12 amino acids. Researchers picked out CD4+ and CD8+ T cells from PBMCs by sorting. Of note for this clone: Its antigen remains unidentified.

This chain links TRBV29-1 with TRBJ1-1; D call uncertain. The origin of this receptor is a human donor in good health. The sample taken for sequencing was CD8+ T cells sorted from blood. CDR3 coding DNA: TGCAGCGCGGCTGACCCGAACACTGAAGCTTTCTTT. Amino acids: CSAADPNTEAFF.